This T cell receptor beta chain appears in the sequencing data of a study of CD8 T cells in Susac syndrome. Study background: Clinically active disease was present in about six of the sequenced Susac syndrome patients. Eight of these patients were in remission.

Regarding this clonotype: What it binds is not known.

This CDR3 is 13 amino acids long. Trimming took 4 bases from V and 1 from J, leaving 8 bases between them. A quantity of roughly 0.5 to 1 ug RNA underwent reverse transcription using random hexamers. TCRdb recomputed calls from the immunoSEQ multiplex PCR reads with MiXCR, one row per CDR3 protein. The table has more than 85,000 distinct CDR3 sequences, just under 95% seen once; the top ten hold about 0.3%. Findings and caveats of the study: The authors acknowledged that their TCR sequencing and HLA analysis involved a relatively small number of individuals.

The sample taken for sequencing was CD4+ T cells from PBMCs. This clonotype originated in a human donor with Susac syndrome. The V call is TRBV12-3 or TRBV12-4, the J call TRBJ2-7; maybe TRBD1 (7 bases). The CDR3 DNA reads TGTGCCAGCAGTTCAGGGGGGTCCTACGAGCAGTACTTC. Its protein product is CASSSGGSYEQYF.